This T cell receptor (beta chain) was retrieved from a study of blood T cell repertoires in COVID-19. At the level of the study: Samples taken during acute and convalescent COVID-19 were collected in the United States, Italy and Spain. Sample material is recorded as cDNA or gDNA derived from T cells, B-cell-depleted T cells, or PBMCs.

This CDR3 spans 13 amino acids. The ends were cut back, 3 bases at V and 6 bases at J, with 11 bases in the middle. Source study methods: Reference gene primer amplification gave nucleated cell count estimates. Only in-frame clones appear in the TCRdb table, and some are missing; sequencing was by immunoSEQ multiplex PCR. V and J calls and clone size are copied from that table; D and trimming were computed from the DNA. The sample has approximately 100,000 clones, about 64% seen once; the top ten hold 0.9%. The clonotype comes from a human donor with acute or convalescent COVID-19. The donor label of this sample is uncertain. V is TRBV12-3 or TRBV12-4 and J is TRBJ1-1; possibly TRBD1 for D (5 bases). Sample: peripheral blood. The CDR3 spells CASSLLTVSEAFF. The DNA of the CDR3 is TGTGCCAGCAGTTTGTTGACAGTCTCTGAAGCTTTCTTT.